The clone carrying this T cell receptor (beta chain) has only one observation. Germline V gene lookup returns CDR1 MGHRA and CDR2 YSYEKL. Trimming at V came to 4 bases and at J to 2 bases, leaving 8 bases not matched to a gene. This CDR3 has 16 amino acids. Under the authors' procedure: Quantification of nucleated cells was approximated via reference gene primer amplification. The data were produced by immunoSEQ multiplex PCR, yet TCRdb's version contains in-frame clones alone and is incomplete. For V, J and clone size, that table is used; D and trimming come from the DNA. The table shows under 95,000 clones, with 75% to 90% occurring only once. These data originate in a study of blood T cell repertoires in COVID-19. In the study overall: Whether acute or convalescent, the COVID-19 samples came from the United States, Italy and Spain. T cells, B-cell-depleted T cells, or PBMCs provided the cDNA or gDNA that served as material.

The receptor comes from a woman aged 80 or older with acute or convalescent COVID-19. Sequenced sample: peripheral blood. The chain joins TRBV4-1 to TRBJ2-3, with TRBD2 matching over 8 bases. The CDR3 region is CASSLVSGGATDTQYF. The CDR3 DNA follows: TGCGCCAGCAGCCTAGTCTCCGGGGGGGCCACAGATACGCAGTATTTT.